These 19 T cell receptor beta chains were sequenced from one sample in a study of T cell responses to AZD1222 COVID-19 vaccine. The protocol was immunoSEQ multiplex PCR, while the TCRdb copy is restricted to in-frame clones and leaves out a portion. The table records 100,000 to 110,000 clones, around 90% of them present only once. Material: peripheral blood, obtained on day 0 of AZD1222 vaccination. The receptors here all came from an adult in good health.

The chain recombines TRBV28 with TRBJ1-5, with D possibly TRBD1 on 6 matching bases. Germline values: CDR1 MDHEN, CDR2 SYDVKM. Trimming removed 9 bases from V and 7 bases from J, with 16 bases in between. The CDR3 spans 13 residues. CDR3 DNA sequence: TGTGCCAGTGGTACAGGGTCGGGGCAGCCCCAGCATTTT. Its protein is CASGTGSGQPQHF.

J is TRBJ2-7 and V is TRBV7-9; D is unresolved. Germline V gives CDR1 SEHNR, CDR2 FQNEAQ (reference sequence). V lost 4 bases and J 6 bases, leaving 10 bases between the germline ends. This CDR3 is built from 12 residues. CDR3 protein: CASSSQEREQYF. The CDR3 nucleotides read TGTGCCAGCAGCTCGCAGGAACGCGAGCAGTACTTC.

J is TRBJ1-5 and V is TRBV19; D may be TRBD1 (6 bases). Germline assignment: CDR1 LNHDA and CDR2 SQIVND (reference sequence). Trimming shortened V by 7 bases and J by 0 bases, and 16 bases separated the two germline ends. The CDR3 runs 16 residues. In nucleotides, the CDR3 is TGTGCCAGTAACAACAGGGTTGGCAGTAGCAATCAGCCCCAGCATTTT. Amino acids: CASNNRVGSSNQPQHF.

J is TRBJ1-1 and V is TRBV7-6; perhaps TRBD1 as D (5 bases). This CDR3 has 13 amino acids. The V end was cut by 5 bases, the J end by 1 base, with 8 bases between. Germline V gene data show CDR1 as SGHVS and CDR2 as FNYEAQ. The CDR3 coding sequence is TGTGCCAGCAGCCCGACAGAGAACACTGAAGCTTTCTTT. Its protein product is CASSPTENTEAFF. Using reference TRBV7-6 and TRBJ1-1 for the parts outside the CDR3, the full variable domain is GAGVSQSPRYKVTKRGQDVALRCDPISGHVSLYWYRQALGQGPEFLTYFNYEAQQDKSGLPNDRFSAERPEGSISTLTIQRTEQRDSAMYRCASSPTENTEAFFGQGTRLTVV.

The chain combines TRBV4-2 with TRBJ2-2; D may be TRBD1 (5 bases). The CDR3 consists of 16 residues. The germline CDR1 and CDR2 sequences are LGHNA and YNFKEQ. Between the trimmed V and J ends, which lost 0 bases and 0 bases, there was a span of 8 bases. The CDR3 loop is CASSQDRVANTGELFF. CDR3 coding DNA: TGTGCCAGCAGCCAAGACAGGGTCGCGAACACCGGGGAGCTGTTTTTT.

The chain couples TRBV18 to TRBJ1-1; D is uncertain. Trimming left V 0 bases short and J 6 bases short, with 14 bases between. Germline loops: CDR1 KGHSH, CDR2 LQKENI. The CDR3 consists of 15 residues. CDR3 in amino acids: CASSPPSAMSAEAFF. The CDR3 DNA follows: TGTGCCAGCTCACCACCGTCAGCCATGAGTGCTGAAGCTTTCTTT.

This CDR3 reads CASSFRGGYEQYF. CDR3 in DNA: TGTGCCAGCAGCTTTCGGGGGGGATACGAGCAGTACTTC. The chain recombines TRBV6-5 with TRBJ2-7, with 8 bases lining up with TRBD2. Germline CDR1 is MNHEY and CDR2 is SVGAGI. The CDR3 loop spans 13 amino acids. J gave up 4 bases and V 6 bases, and 5 bases lay outside the gene matches.

J is TRBJ2-1 and V is TRBV28; the match to TRBD2 covers 8 bases. The CDR3 length is 15 residues. After removal of 2 bases from V and 10 bases from J, the junction contained 10 bases not matched to a gene. Germline CDR1 reads MDHEN; CDR2 reads SYDVKM. The CDR3 nucleotides are TGTGCCAGCAGTTTACCGTCGGGAGGGCCGGGCGAGCAGTTCTTC. This translates into CASSLPSGGPGEQFF.

The chain links TRBV10-3 to TRBJ2-7, with 10 bases that match TRBD2. The V gene's germline CDR1 is ENHRY and CDR2 SYGVKD. This CDR3 has 15 residues. The V and J ends lost 6 bases and 1 base, in that order; junction bases with no gene match: 6. The DNA for the CDR3 is TGTGCCATCAGCGAAGGGACTAGCGTATCCTACGAGCAGTACTTC. Translating gives CAISEGTSVSYEQYF.

V is TRBV5-5 and J is TRBJ2-7; a weak D match, TRBD1 (6 bases). The germline CDR1 and CDR2 sequences are SGHKS and YYEKEE (reference sequence). The V end was cut by 1 base, the J end by 1 base, with 6 bases between. The CDR3 has 13 amino acids. The CDR3 DNA sequence: TGTGCCAGCAGCTTGACAGGGTCCTACGAGCAGTACTTC. Translating gives CASSLTGSYEQYF.

This chain links TRBV5-5 with TRBJ1-1, with 10 bases lining up with TRBD1. V lost 5 bases to trimming and J lost 6 bases; unmatched junction nucleotides: 4. This CDR3 region has 13 residues. Germline assignment: CDR1 SGHKS and CDR2 YYEKEE (reference sequence). The CDR3 nucleotides are TGTGCCAGCAGGACGGGACAGGGGTCTGAAGCTTTCTTT. This codes for CASRTGQGSEAFF.

This clone was seen once. This rearrangement joins TRBV7-9 to TRBJ1-3, with unresolved D. CDR1 is SEHNR, CDR2 FQNEAQ, per germline (reference sequence). The CDR3 consists of 19 residues. The V gene lost 5 bases and the J gene lost 0 bases, with 23 bases spanning the gap. CDR3 protein: CASSPAISLLDRSGNTIYF. The CDR3 DNA reads as TGTGCCAGCAGCCCCGCGATATCATTACTGGACCGCTCTGGAAACACCATATATTTT.

J is TRBJ1-5 and V is TRBV28; TRBD1 is a possible D gene (5 bases). CDR1 is MDHEN, CDR2 SYDVKM, per germline. Trimming stripped 6 bases from V and 0 bases from J, with 9 bases between. The length of the CDR3 is 14 residues. CDR3 sequence reads: CASRGGNSNQPQHF. CDR3 DNA: TGTGCCAGCAGGGGGGGGAATAGCAATCAGCCCCAGCATTTT.

This clone was counted once. V gene TRBV5-1 combines with J gene TRBJ1-1, with TRBD1 identical over 7 bases. Germline V gene data show CDR1 as SGHRS and CDR2 as YFSETQ. Trimming removed 0 bases from V and 0 bases from J; junction bases left unmatched: 11. CDR3 length: 18 amino acids. CDR3 DNA sequence: TGCGCCAGCAGCTTGGAGGGGGCAGGGCGGTCGGTGAACACTGAAGCTTTCTTT. It specifies CASSLEGAGRSVNTEAFF.

The chain employs TRBV9 and TRBJ1-4; the match to TRBD1 covers 10 bases. The V gene's germline CDR1 is SGDLS and CDR2 YYNGEE. This CDR3 contains 15 residues. V gave up 3 bases and J gave up 8 bases; unmatched junction bases: 7. The CDR3 is CASSDDRGLEEKLFF. As DNA, the CDR3 is TGTGCCAGCAGCGACGACAGGGGGCTGGAAGAAAAACTGTTTTTT.

This clone was counted only a few times. The chain uses TRBV29-1 and TRBJ1-1; D remains unclear. The CDR3 has 14 amino acids. Germline V gives CDR1 SQVTM, CDR2 ANQGSEA. V lost 5 bases and J 5 bases, leaving 18 bases between the germline ends. CDR3 coding DNA: TGCAGCGTTCGCCAACGGTTGGAAGTGACTGAAGCTTTCTTT. Its protein product is CSVRQRLEVTEAFF.

The chain recombines TRBV28 with TRBJ1-1; the match to TRBD1 covers 7 bases. This CDR3 comprises 14 residues. Trimming removed 5 bases from V and 1 base from J; junction bases left unmatched: 4. Per the germline V gene, CDR1 is MDHEN and CDR2 is SYDVKM. The CDR3 is CASSPGGTNTEAFF. The CDR3 region has the DNA TGTGCCAGCAGTCCAGGGGGGACGAACACTGAAGCTTTCTTT.

This chain uses TRBV20-1 with TRBJ2-7; TRBD2 agrees at 9 bases. CDR1 is DFQATT, CDR2 SNEGSKA, per germline (reference sequence). Losses at the gene ends were 3 bases for V and 6 bases for J; bases not matched to a gene: 9. There are 14 residues in the CDR3. The CDR3 is CSASYAGGVGEQYF. The CDR3 DNA follows: TGCAGTGCTAGTTACGCGGGAGGGGTCGGCGAGCAGTACTTC.

V and J are TRBV3-1 (or the pseudogene TRBV3-2) and TRBJ2-5, with 8 bases fitting TRBD1. This CDR3 has 14 residues. V lost 5 bases and J lost 5; bases outside the gene matches: 7. Germline assignment: CDR1 LGHDT and CDR2 YNNKEL (reference sequence). CDR3 coding DNA: TGTGCCAGCAGCGGTTTCAGGGGGCGGGAGACCCAGTACTTC. It encodes CASSGFRGRETQYF.